The 18 T cell receptor beta chains reported below all come from one sample, sequenced in a study of tumor-infiltrating lymphocytes in oesophageal squamous cell carcinoma. TCRdb itself ran the PCR reads through MiXCR, one entry per CDR3 protein. Here the sample spans 19,000 or so distinct CDR3 sequences, roughly two fifths being singletons. The specimen sequenced was esophageal tumor tissue. The receptors shown here come from a male donor with esophageal squamous cell carcinoma.

This clonotype was picked up a small number of times. V usage is TRBV12-3 or TRBV12-4 and J usage is TRBJ1-3, with TRBD1 identical over 7 bases. This CDR3 region has 16 residues. Trimming took 6 bases from V and 0 from J; bases not matched to a gene: 8. The CDR3 sequence is CASRLRQGISGNTIYF. The CDR3 bases are TGTGCCAGCAGGCTTAGACAGGGAATCTCTGGAAACACCATATATTTT.

This sequence joins TRBV29-1 and TRBJ1-2; D perhaps matches TRBD2 (5 bases). The J call may not be correct, given that the DNA end is closer to TRBJ2-7. CDR1 is SQVTM, CDR2 ANQGSEA, per germline. The CDR3 extends over 12 amino acids. The CDR3 DNA is TGCAGCGTTGCCCCTGAGGGCTACGAGCAGTACTTC. Translation: CSVAPEGYEQYF.

This clonotype was observed a handful of times. This chain links TRBV7-3 with TRBJ2-5; D unclear. The J call may be incorrect, as the DNA end agrees better with TRBJ2-1. Germline values: CDR1 SGHTA, CDR2 FQGTGA. The CDR3 length is 15 residues. The CDR3 bases are TGTGCCAGCAGCTTCGGGTCTAGCTCCTACAATGAGCAGTTCTTC. Amino acids: CASSFGSSSYNEQFF.

The sample holds many counts of this clonotype. The rearrangement joins TRBV6-2 or TRBV6-3 to TRBJ2-7; 7 bases fit TRBD2. V gave up 2 bases and J gave up 3 bases; unmatched junction bases: 4. Germline CDR1 is MNHEY and CDR2 is SVGEGT. CDR3 length: 14 amino acids. The CDR3 DNA reads as TGTGCCAGCAGTTACCGGGCTAGCGGCTACGAGCAGTACTTC. This codes for CASSYRASGYEQYF.

This chain uses TRBV15 with TRBJ1-3, with D unresolved. V was trimmed by 1 base and J by 2 bases, leaving 12 bases between them. CDR1 is LNHNV and CDR2 is YYDKDF in the germline V gene (reference sequence). This CDR3 is built from 16 residues. The chain's CDR3 is CATSRARAGTGNTIYF. In DNA, the CDR3 is TGTGCCACCAGCAGAGCTCGGGCAGGAACTGGAAACACCATATATTTT.

V usage is TRBV28 and J usage is TRBJ2-5, with D perhaps TRBD1 (5 bases). V was trimmed by 6 bases and J by 4 bases, leaving 21 bases between them. There are 16 residues in the CDR3. The germline V gene has CDR1 MDHEN and CDR2 SYDVKM. CDR3 region: CASSYLGQGGPETQYF. The CDR3 nucleotides are TGTGCCAGCAGCTATTTGGGGCAGGGTGGTCCAGAGACCCAGTACTTC.

Concerning this clonotype itself: An end of the junction does not agree with germline; a read error may underlie this. The CDR3 loop reads CAGSPEGGTVASPLHF. In nucleotides, the CDR3 is TGCGCCGGCAGCCCGGAGGGGGGGACAGTCGCCTCACCCCTCCACTTC. The chain couples TRBV5-1 to TRBJ1-6, with TRBD1 matching over 7 bases. The CDR3 sequence is 16 residues long. The germline V gene has CDR1 SGHRS and CDR2 YFSETQ.

As for this clonotype: No conserved phenylalanine or tryptophan ends this CDR3, so it is likely a read error. The DNA is omitted, as the CDR3 cannot be located on it reliably, and the CDR3 follows TCRdb's listing. This rearrangement joins TRBV12-3 or TRBV12-4 to TRBJ2-5. The length of the CDR3 is 13 amino acids, counting both ends. CDR3 loop: CASSRPPEFFFGS.

This clonotype was counted between two and nine times. This chain joins TRBV5-1 and TRBJ2-3; 7 bases agree with TRBD2. Looked up from germline, CDR1 is SGHRS and CDR2 is YFSETQ. The CDR3 consists of 15 residues. Trimming at V came to 0 bases and at J to 5 bases, leaving 6 bases not matched to a gene. The CDR3 nucleotides are TGCGCCAGCAGCTTGGAGCGGGGAGATCGAGATACGCAGTATTTT. The encoded protein is CASSLERGDRDTQYF.

The J gene is TRBJ1-5, the V gene TRBV7-2; no clear D. V was cut by 2 bases and J by 4 bases, with 6 bases left in between. CDR3 length equals 13 residues. Germline V gene data show CDR1 as SGHTA and CDR2 as FQGNSA. CDR3: CASSLKENQPQHF. The CDR3 DNA reads as TGTGCCAGCAGCTTAAAGGAGAATCAGCCCCAGCATTTT.

The V call is TRBV9, the J call TRBJ2-1; D unresolved. The CDR3 has 14 amino acids. Germline lookup yields CDR1 SGDLS and CDR2 YYNGEE. V was pared by 0 bases and J by 8 bases, with 12 bases between. CDR3 nucleotides: TGTGCCAGCAGCGTAGAGAGTCCTGGGGATGAGCAGTTCTTC. It codes for CASSVESPGDEQFF. The entire variable domain, with the rest obtained from reference TRBV9 and TRBJ2-1, is as follows: DSGVTQTPKHLITATGQRVTLRCSPRSGDLSVYWYQQSLDQGLQFLIQYYNGEERAKGNILERFSAQQFPDLHSELNLSSLELGDSALYFCASSVESPGDEQFFGPGTRLTVL.

The rearrangement uses TRBV7-2 and TRBJ1-1; no reliable D call. The better agreement between TRBJ1-3 and the DNA end casts doubt on the J call. This CDR3 has 15 amino acids. The germline CDR1 and CDR2 sequences are SGHTA and FQGNSA. The DNA of the CDR3 is TGTGCCAGCAGCTTAGATGGACGGCCGGGAAACACCATATATTTT. Encoded protein: CASSLDGRPGNTIYF.

This clonotype showed up many times. In DNA, the CDR3 is TGTGCCACCAGTGATTCAGGCGGGACCTACGAGCAGTACTTC. It specifies CATSDSGGTYEQYF. The chain employs TRBV24-1 and TRBJ2-7; TRBD2 is a possible D gene (6 bases). This CDR3 comprises 14 residues. Deletions cut 2 bases from V and 2 bases from J, with 9 bases between. Germline V CDR1 and CDR2: KGHDR, SFDVKD.

Many counts were recorded for this clonotype. J is TRBJ2-7 and V is TRBV28, with D possibly TRBD2 on 6 matching bases. The CDR3 is made up of 14 amino acids. The germline gives CDR1 MDHEN, CDR2 SYDVKM. Trimming took off 5 bases at V and 7 bases at J, with 18 bases between the two ends. In DNA form, the CDR3 reads TGTGCCAGCAGTCCCGACTCCGGAGGGAGGGAGCAGTACTTC. Translated, it gives CASSPDSGGREQYF.

This sequence joins TRBV15 and TRBJ2-7, with D perhaps TRBD1 (5 bases). The J call may not be correct, given that the DNA end is closer to TRBJ2-1. The germline gives CDR1 LNHNV, CDR2 YYDKDF (reference sequence). The CDR3 contains 14 residues. The CDR3 DNA is TGTGCCACCAGCAGAGGACACAGGTACAATGAGCAGTTCTTC. It specifies CATSRGHRYNEQFF.

The chain carries TRBV14 and TRBJ2-4, with TRBD2 matching 12 bases. Matching the DNA end better, TRBJ2-5 makes the J call doubtful. The CDR3 has 18 residues. Per the germline V gene, CDR1 is SGHDN and CDR2 is FVKESK. This CDR3 reads CASSQDHRTSGIVETQYF. The CDR3 DNA reads TGTGCCAGCAGCCAAGATCACCGGACTAGCGGGATTGTGGAGACCCAGTACTTC.

This clonotype was counted between two and nine times. V gene TRBV6-1 combines with J gene TRBJ2-5; D call uncertain. The DNA matches TRBJ2-7 better at its end, which makes the J call doubtful. In germline, CDR1 is MNHNS, CDR2 SASEGT. The CDR3 totals 15 residues. This CDR3 is CASSVERSSSYEQYF. CDR3 DNA: TGTGCCAGCAGTGTAGAGCGATCAAGCTCCTACGAGCAGTACTTC.

As to this clonotype: The conserved phenylalanine or tryptophan is not found at the CDR3 terminus, so this likely reflects a read error. No DNA is shown, since the ends of the CDR3 on it are uncertain; the CDR3 is the one TCRdb lists. The gene calls are TRBV10-2 and TRBJ2-5. Termini included, the CDR3 measures 19 amino acids. Germline CDR1 is WSHSY and CDR2 is SAAADI. The CDR3 here is CASSGGITRGPNYGYTFGS.